This is a list of T cell receptor beta chains from one sample in a study of vaccination and CD4 T cells after COVID-19. TCRdb reanalysed the PCR reads using MiXCR and keeps one entry per CDR3 protein. Of 20,000 or so distinct CDR3 sequences in the sample, 55% were seen once. For these TCRs, the target antigens are not known. The sequencing sample was made of CD4+ T cells from blood, cultured in vitro. The receptors stem from a human donor who had recovered from COVID-19. Each CDR3 is given with its conserved first and last residue. The D gene is left open where the match is weak. Part of the rows lack a size; the others show once, few, many or a class for expanded clones.

CDR3nt: TGTGCCAGCAGCCTCCACCAGAGCACAGATACGCAGTATTTT; CDR3aa: CASSLHQSTDTQYF; abundance: .; v_gene: TRBV7-2; d_gene: .; j_gene: TRBJ2-3
CDR3nt: TGTGCCAGCAGCCGATCAGGGGGCGGGAGAAAGGAGCAGTTCTTC; CDR3aa: CASSRSGGGRKEQFF; abundance: .; v_gene: TRBV7-9; d_gene: .; j_gene: TRBJ2-1
CDR3nt: TGTGCCTGGAGCGAAACACTGAACTATGGCTACACCTTC; CDR3aa: CAWSETLNYGYTF; abundance: few; v_gene: TRBV30; d_gene: .; j_gene: TRBJ1-2
CDR3nt: TGTGCCAGCAGCTCGGGACTATACCTTAGCACAGATACGCAGTATTTT; CDR3aa: CASSSGLYLSTDTQYF; abundance: .; v_gene: TRBV7-8; d_gene: TRBD2; j_gene: TRBJ2-3
CDR3nt: TGTGCCACCAGCAGGGGACAGACCTACGAGCAGTACTTC; CDR3aa: CATSRGQTYEQYF; abundance: few; v_gene: TRBV15; d_gene: TRBD1; j_gene: TRBJ2-7
CDR3nt: TGTGCCACCCGGGGAGGAGAGACCCAGTACTTC; CDR3aa: CATRGGETQYF; abundance: .; v_gene: TRBV27; d_gene: .; j_gene: TRBJ2-5
CDR3nt: TGTGCCAGCAGTTTGTGGGAAGATAAGTCCTACGAGCAGTACTTC; CDR3aa: CASSLWEDKSYEQYF; abundance: .; v_gene: TRBV12-3/TRBV12-4; d_gene: .; j_gene: TRBJ2-7
CDR3nt: TGTGCCACCCAACCCCGACGGACAGCTAATGAAAAACTGTTTTTT; CDR3aa: CATQPRRTANEKLFF; abundance: .; v_gene: TRBV15; d_gene: .; j_gene: TRBJ1-4
CDR3nt: TGTGCCACCAGCAGGCCGAGGACAGGGATCAATCAGCCCCAGCATTTT; CDR3aa: CATSRPRTGINQPQHF; abundance: .; v_gene: TRBV15; d_gene: TRBD1; j_gene: TRBJ1-5
CDR3nt: TGTGCCACCCTAACCTCCGGGGTAAACTATGGCTACACCTTC; CDR3aa: CATLTSGVNYGYTF; abundance: few; v_gene: TRBV10-3; d_gene: .; j_gene: TRBJ1-2
CDR3nt: TGCAGTGCTAGACTACCTGGGAGGGGGAAGGGTACCTATGGCTACACCTTC; CDR3aa: CSARLPGRGKGTYGYTF; abundance: few; v_gene: TRBV20-1; d_gene: .; j_gene: TRBJ1-2
CDR3nt: TGTGCCAGCAGCTCCCCCTGGGAGGGAAATACGCAGTATTTT; CDR3aa: CASSSPWEGNTQYF; abundance: .; v_gene: TRBV5-4; d_gene: TRBD2; j_gene: TRBJ2-3
CDR3nt: TGTGCCAGCAGTACACGACAGGGTATCCATGGCTACACCTTC; CDR3aa: CASSTRQGIHGYTF; abundance: once; v_gene: TRBV28; d_gene: TRBD1; j_gene: TRBJ1-2
CDR3nt: TGTGCCAGCAGCCTCTCCGGGACAGGCGTTAATCAGCCCCAGCATTTT; CDR3aa: CASSLSGTGVNQPQHF; abundance: few; v_gene: TRBV3-1; d_gene: TRBD1; j_gene: TRBJ1-5
CDR3nt: TGCAGTGCTAGGATGCCGGCGGGCCGAGAAGAATATTTT; CDR3aa: CSARMPAGREEYF; abundance: .; v_gene: TRBV20-1; d_gene: .; j_gene: TRBJ2-3
CDR3nt: TGTGCCAGTGGAGGACAGGGACGACCCTACAATGAGCAGTTCTTC; CDR3aa: CASGGQGRPYNEQFF; abundance: .; v_gene: TRBV19; d_gene: TRBD1; j_gene: TRBJ2-1
CDR3nt: TGTGCCAGCAGTTACCGCCCGGGGGTTGCCAAAAACATTCAGTACTTC; CDR3aa: CASSYRPGVAKNIQYF; abundance: few; v_gene: TRBV6-5; d_gene: .; j_gene: TRBJ2-4
CDR3nt: TGTGCCTGGAGTGTATCGAGGACACCCTATAGCAATCAGCCCCAGCATTTT; CDR3aa: CAWSVSRTPYSNQPQHF; abundance: few; v_gene: TRBV30; d_gene: .; j_gene: TRBJ1-5
CDR3nt: TGTGCCAGCAGGACTAGGGGAGAGCAGTTCTTC; CDR3aa: CASRTRGEQFF; abundance: few; v_gene: TRBV2; d_gene: .; j_gene: TRBJ2-1
CDR3nt: TGTGCCAGCGTGAAGGACAGGGGAATGAACACTGAAGCTTTCTTT; CDR3aa: CASVKDRGMNTEAFF; abundance: .; v_gene: TRBV2; d_gene: TRBD1; j_gene: TRBJ1-1
CDR3nt: TGTGCCACCATCAACCGGGACAGTGATCCGAGGAACTATGGCTACACCTTC; CDR3aa: CATINRDSDPRNYGYTF; abundance: .; v_gene: TRBV10-3; d_gene: TRBD1; j_gene: TRBJ1-2
CDR3nt: TGCAGTGCTAGCAAAAACACAGGAGTTAACAATGAGCAGTTCTTC; CDR3aa: CSASKNTGVNNEQFF; abundance: .; v_gene: TRBV20-1; d_gene: .; j_gene: TRBJ2-1
CDR3nt: TGTGCCAGCAGTTCTTCCTCCGGGACAGGGTACGGAAACACCATATATTTT; CDR3aa: CASSSSSGTGYGNTIYF; abundance: .; v_gene: TRBV28; d_gene: TRBD1; j_gene: TRBJ1-3
CDR3nt: TGCGCCAGCAGCTTGAGGGGGGGCGCAGAATCACCCCTCCACTTT; CDR3aa: CASSLRGGAESPLHF; abundance: .; v_gene: TRBV5-1; d_gene: .; j_gene: TRBJ1-6
CDR3nt: TGTGCCATCACCGCGACAGCGAACACTGAAGCTTTCTTT; CDR3aa: CAITATANTEAFF; abundance: .; v_gene: TRBV10-3; d_gene: .; j_gene: TRBJ1-1
CDR3nt: TGTGCCAGCAGTTACGGGAGCCCACAGCTGAACACTGAAGCTTTCTTT; CDR3aa: CASSYGSPQLNTEAFF; abundance: .; v_gene: TRBV6-2/TRBV6-3; d_gene: .; j_gene: TRBJ1-1
CDR3nt: TGTGCCAGCCGCCTAGGTGGATGGGCGAAGAACACTGAAGCTTTCTTT; CDR3aa: CASRLGGWAKNTEAFF; abundance: few; v_gene: TRBV28; d_gene: .; j_gene: TRBJ1-1
CDR3nt: TGCGCCAGCAGTCAGACTAGCGGGAGGGCCCATGAGCAGTTCTTC; CDR3aa: CASSQTSGRAHEQFF; abundance: .; v_gene: TRBV10-1; d_gene: TRBD2; j_gene: TRBJ2-1
CDR3nt: TGTGCCAGTAGTATAACTATCAGCGGGGAGACCCAGTACTTC; CDR3aa: CASSITISGETQYF; abundance: .; v_gene: TRBV19; d_gene: .; j_gene: TRBJ2-5
CDR3nt: TGTGCCAGCAGACCCAGGGGAGACGCTAACTATGGCTACACCTTC; CDR3aa: CASRPRGDANYGYTF; abundance: few; v_gene: TRBV2; d_gene: .; j_gene: TRBJ1-2
CDR3nt: TGTGCCCACCGGACAGGTGGAAACACCATATATTTT; CDR3aa: CAHRTGGNTIYF; abundance: once; v_gene: TRBV30; d_gene: TRBD1; j_gene: TRBJ1-3
CDR3nt: TGTGCCAGCAGTCCTAGCGGGAGCTACGAGCAGTACTTC; CDR3aa: CASSPSGSYEQYF; abundance: once; v_gene: TRBV12-3/TRBV12-4; d_gene: TRBD2; j_gene: TRBJ2-7
CDR3nt: TGCAGCGTCTCCACAGACATGAACACTGAAGCTTTCTTT; CDR3aa: CSVSTDMNTEAFF; abundance: .; v_gene: TRBV29-1; d_gene: .; j_gene: TRBJ1-1
CDR3nt: TGCAGTGCCCCGTGGGGAGCGAACACCGGGGAGCTGTTTTTT; CDR3aa: CSAPWGANTGELFF; abundance: few; v_gene: TRBV20-1; d_gene: .; j_gene: TRBJ2-2
CDR3nt: TGTGCCAGCAGCTTAGTCTTGGCTGGAAACACCATATATTTT; CDR3aa: CASSLVLAGNTIYF; abundance: .; v_gene: TRBV11-2; d_gene: .; j_gene: TRBJ1-3
CDR3nt: TGTGCTAGTGGTTCCTCCGGCCTAGCTACCCAGTACTTC; CDR3aa: CASGSSGLATQYF; abundance: .; v_gene: TRBV12-5; d_gene: .; j_gene: TRBJ2-5
CDR3nt: TGTGCCAGCAGCTTACTTTCAGACTCCGGCTACACCTTC; CDR3aa: CASSLLSDSGYTF; abundance: .; v_gene: TRBV11-2; d_gene: .; j_gene: TRBJ1-2
CDR3nt: TGTGCCAGCAGCTTTATTGGGGAGACCCAGTACTTC; CDR3aa: CASSFIGETQYF; abundance: .; v_gene: TRBV7-8; d_gene: .; j_gene: TRBJ2-5
CDR3nt: TGTGCCACCGCAACGGGGAGGAGCAATCAGCCCCAGCATTTT; CDR3aa: CATATGRSNQPQHF; abundance: .; v_gene: TRBV24-1; d_gene: .; j_gene: TRBJ1-5
CDR3nt: TGTGCCAGCGCGTGGACAGGGGGACCTGAAGCTTTCTTT; CDR3aa: CASAWTGGPEAFF; abundance: few; v_gene: TRBV19; d_gene: TRBD1; j_gene: TRBJ1-1